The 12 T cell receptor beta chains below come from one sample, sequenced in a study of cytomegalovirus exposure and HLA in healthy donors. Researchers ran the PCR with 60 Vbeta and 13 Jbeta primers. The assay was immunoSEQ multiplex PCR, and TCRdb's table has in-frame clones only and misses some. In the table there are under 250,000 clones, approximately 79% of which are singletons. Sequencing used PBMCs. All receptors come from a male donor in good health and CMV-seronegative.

Here the CDR3 reads CASSLDGTGNSPLHF. DNA of the CDR3: TGTGCCAGCAGCTTGGATGGGACAGGGAATTCACCCCTCCACTTT. The rearrangement uses TRBV5-4 and TRBJ1-6; 9 nucleotides match TRBD1. There are 15 residues in the CDR3. J gave up 7 bases and V 0 bases, and 2 bases lay outside the gene matches. Germline-derived CDR1 and CDR2 are SGHNT and YYREEE (reference sequence). Using reference TRBV5-4 and TRBJ1-6 for the parts outside the CDR3, the full variable domain is ETGVTQSPTHLIKTRGQQVTLRCSSQSGHNTVSWYQQALGQGPQFIFQYYREEENGRGNFPPRFSGLQFPNYSSELNVNALELDDSALYLCASSLDGTGNSPLHFGNGTRLTVT.

CDR3 bases: TGTGCCAGCAGCCAGGCGGGGGCCAGTTCACCCCTCCACTTT. This encodes CASSQAGASSPLHF. J is TRBJ1-6 and V is TRBV7-3, with D perhaps matching TRBD1 (6 bases). The germline V gene has CDR1 SGHTA and CDR2 FQGTGA. Deletions cut 5 bases from V and 9 bases from J, with 14 bases between. The CDR3 contains 14 residues.

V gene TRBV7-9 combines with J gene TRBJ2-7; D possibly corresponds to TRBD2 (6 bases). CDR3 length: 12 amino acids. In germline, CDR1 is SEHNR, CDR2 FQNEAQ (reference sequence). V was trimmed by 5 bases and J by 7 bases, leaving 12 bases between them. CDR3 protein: CASSRPRGEQYF. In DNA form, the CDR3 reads TGTGCCAGCAGCCGCCCCCGGGGGGAGCAGTACTTC.

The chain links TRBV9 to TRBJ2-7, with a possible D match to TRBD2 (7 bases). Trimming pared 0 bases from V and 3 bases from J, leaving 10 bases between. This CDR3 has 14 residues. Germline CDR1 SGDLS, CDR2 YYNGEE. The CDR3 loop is CASSVEGGGYEQYF. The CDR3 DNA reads TGTGCCAGCAGCGTAGAGGGGGGGGGCTACGAGCAGTACTTC.

DNA for the CDR3: TGTGCCTGGACTCAAATGACAGGGTACGAGCAGTACTTC. It is translated as CAWTQMTGYEQYF. The genes are TRBV30 and TRBJ2-7; 7 bases map to TRBD1. CDR1 and CDR2 (germline): GTSNPN, SVGIG (reference sequence). This CDR3 is built from 13 residues. The J segment lost 4 bases and the V segment lost 4 bases, leaving 7 bases of the junction unmatched. The complete variable domain, with remaining parts taken from reference TRBV30 and TRBJ2-7, reads SQTIHQWPATLVQPVGSPLSLECTVEGTSNPNLYWYRQAAGRGLQLLFYSVGIGQISSEVPQNLSASRPQDRQFILSSKKLLLSDSGFYLCAWTQMTGYEQYFGPGTRLTVT.

The CDR3 nucleotides read TGTGCCAGCAGCCGTACTAGCGGGAGAGAGACCCAGTACTTC. Protein product: CASSRTSGRETQYF. This chain links TRBV5-6 with TRBJ2-5; 11 nucleotides match TRBD2. The CDR3 runs to 14 residues. Germline values: CDR1 SGHDT, CDR2 YYEEEE. The trim removed 4 bases at V and 4 bases at J, leaving 3 bases unmatched.

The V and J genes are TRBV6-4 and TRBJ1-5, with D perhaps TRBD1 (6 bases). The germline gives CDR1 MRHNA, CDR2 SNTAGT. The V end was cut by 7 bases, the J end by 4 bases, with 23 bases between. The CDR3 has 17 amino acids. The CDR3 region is CASTLPRQVWRNQPQHF. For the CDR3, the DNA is TGTGCCAGCACACTCCCCCGACAGGTATGGCGAAATCAGCCCCAGCATTTT.

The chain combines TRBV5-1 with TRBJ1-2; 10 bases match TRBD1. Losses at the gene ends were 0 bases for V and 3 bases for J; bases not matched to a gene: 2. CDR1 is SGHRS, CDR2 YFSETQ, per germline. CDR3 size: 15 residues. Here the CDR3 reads CASSLGDRGDYGYTF. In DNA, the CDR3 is TGCGCCAGCAGCTTGGGGGACAGGGGAGACTATGGCTACACCTTC. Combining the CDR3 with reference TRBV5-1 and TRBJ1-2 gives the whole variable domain KAGVTQTPRYLIKTRGQQVTLSCSPISGHRSVSWYQQTPGQGLQFLFEYFSETQRNKGNFPGRFSGRQFSNSRSEMNVSTLELGDSALYLCASSLGDRGDYGYTFGSGTRLTVV.

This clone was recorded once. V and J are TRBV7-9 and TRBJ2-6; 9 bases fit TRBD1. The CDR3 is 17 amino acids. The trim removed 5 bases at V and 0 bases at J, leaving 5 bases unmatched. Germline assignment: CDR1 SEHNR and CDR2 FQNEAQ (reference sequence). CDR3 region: CASSGTGSSSGANVLTF. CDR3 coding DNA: TGTGCCAGCAGCGGGACAGGGAGCTCCTCTGGGGCCAACGTCCTGACTTTC.

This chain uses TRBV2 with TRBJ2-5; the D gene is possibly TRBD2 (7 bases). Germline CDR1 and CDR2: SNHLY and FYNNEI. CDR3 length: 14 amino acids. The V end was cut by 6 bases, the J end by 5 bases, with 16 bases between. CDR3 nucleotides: TGTGCCAGCAGCCTTGAGGGGGGGCTCGAGACCCAGTACTTC. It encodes CASSLEGGLETQYF.

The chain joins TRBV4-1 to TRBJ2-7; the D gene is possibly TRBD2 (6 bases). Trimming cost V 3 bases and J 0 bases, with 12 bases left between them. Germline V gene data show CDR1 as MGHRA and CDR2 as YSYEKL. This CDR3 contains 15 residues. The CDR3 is CASSHRRGSSYEQYF. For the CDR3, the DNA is TGCGCCAGCAGCCACCGACGGGGGTCCTCCTACGAGCAGTACTTC.

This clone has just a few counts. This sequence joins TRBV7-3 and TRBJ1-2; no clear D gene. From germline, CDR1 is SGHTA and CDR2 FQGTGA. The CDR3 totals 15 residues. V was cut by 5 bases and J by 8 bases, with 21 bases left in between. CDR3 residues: CASSPTGGILSGYTF. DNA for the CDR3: TGTGCCAGCAGCCCAACGGGAGGGATCCTCTCGGGCTACACCTTC. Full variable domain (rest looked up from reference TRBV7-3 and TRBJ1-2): GAGVSQTPSNKVTEKGKYVELRCDPISGHTALYWYRQSLGQGPEFLIYFQGTGAADDSGLPNDRFFAVRPEGSVSTLKIQRTERGDSAVYLCASSPTGGILSGYTFGSGTRLTVV.